This entry lists 21 T cell receptor beta chains sequenced from one sample in a study of T cells after posttransplantation cyclophosphamide. A marrow graft followed busulfan-fludarabine conditioning, with cyclophosphamide on days +3 and +4. Sequencing used immunoSEQ multiplex PCR; TCRdb keeps in-frame clones, though not all of them. This sample has about 5,400 clones, each found more than once. The sequencing used PBMCs, collected after allogeneic stem cell transplant with posttransplant cyclophosphamide. Receptors originate from a female patient under 45 who received an allogeneic stem cell transplant from an unrelated donor, was CMV-positive, and had acute and chronic GVHD. A subset of T cells may come from the graft donor.

This clone has at least ten counts. This CDR3 is CASSALWAMNTEAFF. The CDR3 coding sequence is TGTGCCAGCAGCGCTCTCTGGGCCATGAACACTGAAGCTTTCTTT. V is TRBV9 and J is TRBJ1-1; D is undetermined. Germline-derived CDR1 and CDR2 are SGDLS and YYNGEE. The germline V and J ends were trimmed by 3 bases and 0 bases, with 12 bases remaining between them. CDR3 length equals 15 residues.

This clone was seen a handful of times. The rearrangement links TRBV2 to TRBJ2-7, with 7 bases matching TRBD1. The end of the DNA is better explained by TRBJ2-1, so the J call may be wrong. The length of the CDR3 is 14 residues. The germline gives CDR1 SNHLY, CDR2 FYNNEI. DNA of the CDR3: TGTGCCAGCAGTGTACAGGGGTATAGGGATGAGCAGTTCTTC. Translating gives CASSVQGYRDEQFF.

This clone has ten or more counts. In DNA, the CDR3 is TGTGCCATCAGTGGCCTAGCGGGAGCTGGCGAGCAGTACTTC. Amino acid sequence: CAISGLAGAGEQYF. The rearrangement joins TRBV10-3 to TRBJ2-7; 10 nucleotides agree with TRBD2. The CDR3 runs to 14 residues. V lost 4 bases to trimming and J lost 6 bases; unmatched junction nucleotides: 6. CDR1 is ENHRY and CDR2 is SYGVKD in the germline V gene.

Many counts were recorded for this clone. The J gene is TRBJ2-2, the V gene TRBV12-2; the table's D gene call, TRBD2, was not cross checked with the DNA. TRBV12-2 is a documented pseudogene. The CDR3 has 14 amino acids. The CDR3 nucleotides read TGTGCAAGTCGCTTAAGCGGGCCCCACCGGGGAGCTGTTTTT. This sequence encodes CASRLSGPHRGAVF.

By its share, this clone is medium-sized. The chain couples TRBV18 to TRBJ2-3; 10 bases map to TRBD1. Germline values: CDR1 KGHSH, CDR2 LQKENI. CDR3 length equals 13 residues. The trim removed 8 bases at V and 2 bases at J, leaving 1 base unmatched. CDR3 bases: TGTGCCAGCGGACAGGGGGACACAGATACGCAGTATTTT. Its translation: CASGQGDTDTQYF.

This clone showed up just a few times. This chain uses TRBV4-1 with TRBJ2-3; 11 nucleotides match TRBD2. V was pared by 2 bases and J by 4 bases, with 2 bases of the junction left unmatched. The CDR3 loop spans 15 amino acids. The germline V gene has CDR1 MGHRA and CDR2 YSYEKL. CDR3 bases: TGCGCCAGCAGCCAACCGGGACTAGCGGCAGATACGCAGTATTTT. Translating it yields CASSQPGLAADTQYF.

This clone showed up many times. This sequence joins TRBV5-1 and TRBJ2-7, with D perhaps matching TRBD2 (5 bases). V was clipped by 4 bases and J by 6 bases, with 17 bases between them. The germline V gene encodes CDR1 SGHRS and CDR2 YFSETQ. The CDR3 has 14 residues. CDR3 amino acids: CASSLFGGRGEQYF. For the CDR3, the DNA is TGCGCCAGCAGCCTTTTTGGCGGCCGGGGCGAGCAGTACTTC. The variable domain in full, completed from reference TRBV5-1 and TRBJ2-7, reads KAGVTQTPRYLIKTRGQQVTLSCSPISGHRSVSWYQQTPGQGLQFLFEYFSETQRNKGNFPGRFSGRQFSNSRSEMNVSTLELGDSALYLCASSLFGGRGEQYFGPGTRLTVT.

This clone was recorded at least ten times. The chain couples TRBV5-1 to TRBJ2-7; no definite D call. Germline CDR1 is SGHRS and CDR2 is YFSETQ. V was clipped by 0 bases and J by 9 bases, with 13 bases between them. The CDR3 sequence is 13 residues long. The DNA for the CDR3 is TGCGCCAGCAGCTTGGCACTCCCCGGGTGGCAGTACTTC. Translation: CASSLALPGWQYF.

In its sample, this clone was seen many times. This CDR3 reads CASSLSGGTEAFF. As DNA, the CDR3 is TGTGCCAGCAGCCTGAGCGGGGGCACTGAAGCTTTCTTT. This chain joins TRBV9 and TRBJ1-1, with D possibly matching TRBD1 (5 bases). Per germline, CDR1 SGDLS and CDR2 YYNGEE. The CDR3 runs 13 residues. V was clipped by 4 bases and J by 4 bases, with 11 bases between them.

The table lists this clone with many counts. The chain carries TRBV6-5 and TRBJ2-3; TRBD2 might be the D (6 bases). Germline V gene data show CDR1 as MNHEY and CDR2 as SVGAGI. V dropped 4 bases and J dropped 2 bases, with 16 bases sitting between them. This CDR3 region has 16 residues. CDR3 nucleotides: TGTGCCAGCAGTTCTCAGGGACTGGACTACACAGATACGCAGTATTTT. As protein: CASSSQGLDYTDTQYF.

This clone is categorized as medium-sized (0.01 to 0.1%). This chain uses TRBV13 with TRBJ2-3; D gene ambiguous. The V end lost 6 bases, the J end lost 2 bases, and 9 bases lay between the germline ends. There are 13 residues in the CDR3. Germline V gene lookup returns CDR1 PRHDT and CDR2 FYEKMQ (reference sequence). The CDR3, as DNA: TGTGCCAGCAGTAGCCATCTCACAGATACGCAGTATTTT. The encoded protein is CASSSHLTDTQYF. The variable domain in full, completed from reference TRBV13 and TRBJ2-3, reads AAGVIQSPRHLIKEKRETATLKCYPIPRHDTVYWYQQGPGQDPQFLISFYEKMQSDKGSIPDRFSAQQFSDYHSELNMSSLELGDSALYFCASSSHLTDTQYFGPGTRLTVL.

This clone was seen ten or more times. The chain recombines TRBV9 with TRBJ2-5, with 10 positions matching TRBD1. Germline CDR1 and CDR2: SGDLS and YYNGEE. This CDR3 is built from 15 residues. J was trimmed by 5 bases and V by 3 bases; bases with no gene match: 7. CDR3 residues: CASSGDRGGWETQYF. CDR3 in DNA: TGTGCCAGCAGCGGGGACAGGGGCGGGTGGGAGACCCAGTACTTC. Combining the CDR3 with reference TRBV9 and TRBJ2-5 gives the whole variable domain DSGVTQTPKHLITATGQRVTLRCSPRSGDLSVYWYQQSLDQGLQFLIQYYNGEERAKGNILERFSAQQFPDLHSELNLSSLELGDSALYFCASSGDRGGWETQYFGPGTRLLVL.

This CDR3 reads CASSPRTSGRVETQYF. As DNA, the CDR3 is TGTGCCAGCAGTCCCCGGACTAGCGGGAGGGTGGAGACCCAGTACTTC. The rearrangement uses TRBV27 and TRBJ2-5; 15 nucleotides align to TRBD2. Germline V gene lookup returns CDR1 MNHEY and CDR2 SMNVEV (reference sequence). The CDR3 totals 16 residues. Trimming took 5 bases from V and 5 from J; bases not matched to a gene: 6.

This clone was recorded many times. The genes are TRBV27 and TRBJ1-1; no firm D call. Trimming cost V 6 bases and J 11 bases, with 19 bases left between them. Germline assignment: CDR1 MNHEY and CDR2 SMNVEV (reference sequence). This CDR3 spans 13 amino acids. The CDR3 region is CASSPDPLWRAFF. CDR3 nucleotides: TGTGCCAGCAGCCCCGATCCGCTTTGGCGGGCTTTCTTT.

This clone was seen ten or more times. The chain couples TRBV5-1 to TRBJ2-1; 7 nucleotides line up with TRBD1. This CDR3 is 12 amino acids long. Germline CDR1 is SGHRS and CDR2 is YFSETQ. J was trimmed by 8 bases and V by 4 bases; bases with no gene match: 3. CDR3 sequence (DNA): TGCGCCAGCAGCCTAGACAGGGATGAGCAGTTCTTC. It specifies CASSLDRDEQFF.

This clone has ten or more counts. One junction end does not reproduce the germline sequence, and a read error may be involved. CDR3 protein: CASSLNYPSNEQYF. The CDR3, as DNA: TGTGCTAGCAGCCTCAACTACCCCTCGAACGAGCAGTACTTC. This rearrangement joins TRBV7-7 to TRBJ2-7; D gene unclear. This CDR3 is built from 14 residues. Germline V gene lookup returns CDR1 SSHAT and CDR2 FNYEAQ (reference sequence).

There are many counts of this clone. The V gene is TRBV19, the J gene TRBJ1-1; TRBD1 matches 7 bases. From germline, CDR1 is LNHDA and CDR2 SQIVND (reference sequence). The CDR3 consists of 14 residues. The ends lost 10 bases at V and 2 bases at J; junction bases unmatched: 10. CDR3 sequence: CATKTGLINTEAFF. In nucleotides, the CDR3 is TGTGCCACAAAGACAGGGCTCATAAACACTGAAGCTTTCTTT.

This clone was seen at least ten times. The rearrangement links TRBV7-8 to TRBJ2-2; 7 nucleotides agree with TRBD1. V lost 4 bases, J lost 4 bases, and 9 bases stayed unmatched. CDR1 and CDR2 (germline): SGHVS, FQNEAQ. The CDR3 sequence is 16 residues long. CDR3 sequence (DNA): TGTGCCAGCAGCTACTACCGGACAGGAATCACCGGGGAGCTGTTTTTT. This encodes CASSYYRTGITGELFF.

This clone was seen repeatedly, ten times or more. The chain couples TRBV19 to TRBJ2-5; 10 bases align to TRBD2. Germline values: CDR1 LNHDA, CDR2 SQIVND (reference sequence). Unmatched junction bases numbered 10, after V lost 6 bases and J lost 6 bases. The CDR3 extends over 15 amino acids. This CDR3 is CASSPSGRAIKTQYF. CDR3 DNA: TGTGCCAGTAGCCCCAGCGGGAGGGCTATTAAGACCCAGTACTTC.

Relative to its sample, this clone is medium-sized. The J gene is TRBJ2-1, the V gene TRBV7-3; D not resolved. CDR1 is SGHTA and CDR2 is FQGTGA in the germline V gene. The CDR3 spans 14 residues. V shed 5 bases and J shed 8 bases, with 16 bases lying between them. In DNA, the CDR3 is TGTGCCAGCAGCCCTACATTGCAGGCTGATGAGCAGTTCTTC. Protein product: CASSPTLQADEQFF.

The table lists this clone with many counts. The chain employs TRBV27 and TRBJ2-1; D is uncertain. The CDR3 has 17 residues. V was shortened by 3 bases and J by 0 bases, with 15 bases between the two germline ends. CDR1 MNHEY and CDR2 SMNVEV come from the germline V gene (reference sequence). CDR3 loop: CASSLERLPSSYNEQFF. CDR3 coding DNA: TGTGCCAGCAGTTTGGAAAGACTCCCAAGCTCCTACAATGAGCAGTTCTTC.